This T cell receptor (beta chain) was sequenced during a study of cytomegalovirus exposure and HLA in healthy donors. The study's findings and limits: The study designated roughly 150 TCR beta chains cytomegalovirus-associated. Near-uniform donor sequencing depth was presumed by presence/absence analyses. Most CMV-associated TCR beta chains appeared HLA-restricted in a later analysis. Common viral pathogens were later found to be apparently linked to several of the most significant clusters.

From germline, CDR1 is SQVTM and CDR2 ANQGSEA. Trimming at V came to 3 bases and at J to 9 bases, leaving 5 bases not matched to a gene. The CDR3 sequence is 14 residues long. This PCR relied on a set of 60 Vbeta primers and 13 Jbeta primers. Sequencing was performed with immunoSEQ multiplex PCR; in TCRdb, only in-frame clones are kept and a portion is missing. The repertoire holds 200,000 to 300,000 clones, with about 80% as singletons. Worth noting for this clone: What it binds is not known.

The receptor was isolated from a woman between 40 and 55 years old in good health and CMV-seropositive. Input material: PBMCs. This chain links TRBV29-1 with TRBJ2-1; 13 bases align to TRBD2. The CDR3 DNA reads TGCAGCGTTGATACTAGCGGGAGGGCCGGTGAGCAGTTCTTC. Encoded protein: CSVDTSGRAGEQFF.